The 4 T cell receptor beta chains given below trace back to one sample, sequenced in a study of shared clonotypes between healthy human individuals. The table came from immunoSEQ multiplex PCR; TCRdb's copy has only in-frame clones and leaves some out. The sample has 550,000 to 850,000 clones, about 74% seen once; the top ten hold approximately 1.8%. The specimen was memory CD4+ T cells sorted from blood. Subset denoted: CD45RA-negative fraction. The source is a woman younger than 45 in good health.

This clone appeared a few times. The CDR3 DNA sequence: TGTGCCAGCAGCGTAGAATATTCCTCCTACAATGAGCAGTTCTTC. Translation: CASSVEYSSYNEQFF. The chain carries TRBV9 and TRBJ2-1; unclear D gene. V was shortened by 0 bases and J by 0 bases, with 7 bases between the two germline ends. The CDR3 extends over 15 amino acids. Germline CDR1 and CDR2: SGDLS and YYNGEE.

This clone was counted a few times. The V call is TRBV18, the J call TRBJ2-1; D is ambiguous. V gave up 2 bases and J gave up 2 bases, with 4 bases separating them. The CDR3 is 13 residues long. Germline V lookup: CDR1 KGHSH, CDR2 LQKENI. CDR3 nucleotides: TGTGCCAGCTCACCAGCCACCTACAATGAGCAGTTCTTC. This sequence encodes CASSPATYNEQFF.

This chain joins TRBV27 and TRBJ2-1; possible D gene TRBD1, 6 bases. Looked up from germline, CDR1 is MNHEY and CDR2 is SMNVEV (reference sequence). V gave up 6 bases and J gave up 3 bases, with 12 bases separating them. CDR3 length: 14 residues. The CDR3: CASRPRGNYNEQFF. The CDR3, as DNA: TGTGCCAGCAGACCAAGGGGGAACTACAATGAGCAGTTCTTC.

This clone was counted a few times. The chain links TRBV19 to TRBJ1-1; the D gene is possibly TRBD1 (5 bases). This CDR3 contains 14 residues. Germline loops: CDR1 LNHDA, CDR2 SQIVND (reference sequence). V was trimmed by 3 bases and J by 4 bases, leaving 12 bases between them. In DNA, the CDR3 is TGTGCCAGTAGTATTCTAGGGACTGTCACTGAAGCTTTCTTT. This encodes CASSILGTVTEAFF.